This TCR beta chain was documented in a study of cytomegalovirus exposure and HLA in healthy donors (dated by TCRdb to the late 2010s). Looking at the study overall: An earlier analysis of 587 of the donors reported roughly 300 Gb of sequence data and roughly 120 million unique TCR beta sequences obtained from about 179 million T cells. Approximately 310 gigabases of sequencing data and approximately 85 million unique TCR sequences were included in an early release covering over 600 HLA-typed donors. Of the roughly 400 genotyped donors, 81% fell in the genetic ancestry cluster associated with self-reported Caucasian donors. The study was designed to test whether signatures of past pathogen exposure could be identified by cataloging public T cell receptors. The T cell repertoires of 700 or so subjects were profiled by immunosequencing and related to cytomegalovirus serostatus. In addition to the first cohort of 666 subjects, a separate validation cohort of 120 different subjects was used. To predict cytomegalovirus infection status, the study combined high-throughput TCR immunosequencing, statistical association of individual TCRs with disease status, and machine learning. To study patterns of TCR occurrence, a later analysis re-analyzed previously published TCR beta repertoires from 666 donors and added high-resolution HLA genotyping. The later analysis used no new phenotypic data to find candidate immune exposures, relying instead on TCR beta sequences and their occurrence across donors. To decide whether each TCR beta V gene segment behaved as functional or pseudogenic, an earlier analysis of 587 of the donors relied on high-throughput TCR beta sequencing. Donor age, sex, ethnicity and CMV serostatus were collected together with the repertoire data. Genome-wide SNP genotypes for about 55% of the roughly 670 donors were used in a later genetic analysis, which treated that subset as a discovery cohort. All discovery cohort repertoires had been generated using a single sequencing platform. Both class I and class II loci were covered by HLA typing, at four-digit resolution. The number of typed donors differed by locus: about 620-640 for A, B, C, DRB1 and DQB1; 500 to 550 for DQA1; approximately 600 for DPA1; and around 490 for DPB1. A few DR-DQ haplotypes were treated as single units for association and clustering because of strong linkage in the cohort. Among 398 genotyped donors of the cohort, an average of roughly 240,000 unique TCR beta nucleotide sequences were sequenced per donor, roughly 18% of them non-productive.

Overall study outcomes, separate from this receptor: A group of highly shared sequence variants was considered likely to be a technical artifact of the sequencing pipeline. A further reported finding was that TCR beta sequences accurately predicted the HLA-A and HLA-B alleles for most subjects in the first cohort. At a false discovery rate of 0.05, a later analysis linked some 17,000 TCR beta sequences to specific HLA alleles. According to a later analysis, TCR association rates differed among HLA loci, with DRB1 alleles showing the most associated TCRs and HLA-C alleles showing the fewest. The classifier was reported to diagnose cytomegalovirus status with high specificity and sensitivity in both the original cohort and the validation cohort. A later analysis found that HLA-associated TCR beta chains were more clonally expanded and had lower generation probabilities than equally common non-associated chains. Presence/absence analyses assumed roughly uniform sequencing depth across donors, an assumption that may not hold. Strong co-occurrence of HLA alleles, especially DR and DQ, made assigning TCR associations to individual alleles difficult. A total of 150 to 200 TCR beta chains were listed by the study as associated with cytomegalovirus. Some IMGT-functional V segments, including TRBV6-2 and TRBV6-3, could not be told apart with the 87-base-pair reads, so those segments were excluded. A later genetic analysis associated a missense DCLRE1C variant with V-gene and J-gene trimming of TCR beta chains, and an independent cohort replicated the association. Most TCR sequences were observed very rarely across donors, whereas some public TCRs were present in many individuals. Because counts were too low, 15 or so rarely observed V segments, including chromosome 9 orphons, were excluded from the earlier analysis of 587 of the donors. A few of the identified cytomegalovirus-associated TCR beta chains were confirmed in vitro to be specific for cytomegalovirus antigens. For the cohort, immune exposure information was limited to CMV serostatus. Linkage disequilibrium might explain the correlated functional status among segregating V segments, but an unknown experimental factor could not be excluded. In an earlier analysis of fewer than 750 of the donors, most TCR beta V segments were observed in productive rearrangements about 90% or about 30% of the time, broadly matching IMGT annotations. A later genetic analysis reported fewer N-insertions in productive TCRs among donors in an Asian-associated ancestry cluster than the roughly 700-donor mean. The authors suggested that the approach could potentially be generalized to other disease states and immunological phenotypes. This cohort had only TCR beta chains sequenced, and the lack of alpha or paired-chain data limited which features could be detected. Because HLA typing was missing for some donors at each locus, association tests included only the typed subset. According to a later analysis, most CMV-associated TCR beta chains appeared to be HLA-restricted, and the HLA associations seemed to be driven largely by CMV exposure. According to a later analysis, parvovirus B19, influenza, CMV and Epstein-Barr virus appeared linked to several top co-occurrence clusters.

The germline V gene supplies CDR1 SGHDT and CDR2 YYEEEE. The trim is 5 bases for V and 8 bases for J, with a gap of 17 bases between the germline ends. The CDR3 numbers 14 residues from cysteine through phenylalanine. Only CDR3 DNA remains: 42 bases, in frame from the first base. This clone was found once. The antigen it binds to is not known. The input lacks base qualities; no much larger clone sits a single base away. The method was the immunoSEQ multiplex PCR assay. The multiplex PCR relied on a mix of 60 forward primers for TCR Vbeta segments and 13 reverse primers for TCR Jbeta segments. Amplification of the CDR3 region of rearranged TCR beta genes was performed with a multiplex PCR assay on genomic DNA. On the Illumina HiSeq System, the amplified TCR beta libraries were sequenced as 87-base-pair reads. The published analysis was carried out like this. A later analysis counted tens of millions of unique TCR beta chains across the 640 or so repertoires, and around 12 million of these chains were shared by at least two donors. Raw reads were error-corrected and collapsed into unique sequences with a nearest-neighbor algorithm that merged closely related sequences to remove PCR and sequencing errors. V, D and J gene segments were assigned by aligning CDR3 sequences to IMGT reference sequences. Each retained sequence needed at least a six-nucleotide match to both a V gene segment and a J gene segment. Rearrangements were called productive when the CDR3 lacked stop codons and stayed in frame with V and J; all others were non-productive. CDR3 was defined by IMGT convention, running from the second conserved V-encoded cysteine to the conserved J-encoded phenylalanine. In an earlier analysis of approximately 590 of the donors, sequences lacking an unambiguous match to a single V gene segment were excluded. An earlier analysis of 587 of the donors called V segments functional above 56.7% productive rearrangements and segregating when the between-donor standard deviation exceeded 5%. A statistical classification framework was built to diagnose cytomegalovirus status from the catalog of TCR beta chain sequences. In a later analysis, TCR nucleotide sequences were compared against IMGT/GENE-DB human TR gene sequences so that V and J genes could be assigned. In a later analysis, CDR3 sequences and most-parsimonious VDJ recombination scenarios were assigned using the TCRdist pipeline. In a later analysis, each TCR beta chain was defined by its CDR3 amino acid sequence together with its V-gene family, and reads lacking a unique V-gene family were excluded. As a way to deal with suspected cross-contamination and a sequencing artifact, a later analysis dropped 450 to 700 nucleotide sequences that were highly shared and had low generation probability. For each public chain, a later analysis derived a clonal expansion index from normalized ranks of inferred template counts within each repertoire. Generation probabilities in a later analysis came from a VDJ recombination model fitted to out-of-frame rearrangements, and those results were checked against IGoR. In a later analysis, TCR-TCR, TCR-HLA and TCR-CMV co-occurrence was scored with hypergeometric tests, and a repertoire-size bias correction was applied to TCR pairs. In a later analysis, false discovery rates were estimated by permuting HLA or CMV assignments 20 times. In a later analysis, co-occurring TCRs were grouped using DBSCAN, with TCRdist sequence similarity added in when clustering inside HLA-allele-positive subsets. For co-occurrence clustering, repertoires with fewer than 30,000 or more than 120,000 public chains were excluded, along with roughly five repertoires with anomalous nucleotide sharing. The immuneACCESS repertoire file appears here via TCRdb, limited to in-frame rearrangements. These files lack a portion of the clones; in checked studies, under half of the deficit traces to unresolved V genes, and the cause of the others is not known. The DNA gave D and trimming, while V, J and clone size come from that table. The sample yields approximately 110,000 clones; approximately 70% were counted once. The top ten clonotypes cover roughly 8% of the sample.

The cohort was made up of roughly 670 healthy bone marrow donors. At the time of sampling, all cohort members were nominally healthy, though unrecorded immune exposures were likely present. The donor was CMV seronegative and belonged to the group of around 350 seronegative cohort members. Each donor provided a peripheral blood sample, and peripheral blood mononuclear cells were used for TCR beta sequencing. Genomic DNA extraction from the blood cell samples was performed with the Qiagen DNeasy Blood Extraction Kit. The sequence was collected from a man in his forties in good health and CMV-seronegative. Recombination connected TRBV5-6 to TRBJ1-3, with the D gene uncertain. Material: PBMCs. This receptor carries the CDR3 CASRPGNSRHTIYF. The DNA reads TGTGCCAGCAGACCGGGAAATAGTAGACACACCATATATTTT. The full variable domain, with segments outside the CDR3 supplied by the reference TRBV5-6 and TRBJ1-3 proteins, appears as DAGVTQSPTHLIKTRGQQVTLRCSPKSGHDTVSWYQQALGQGPQFIFQYYEEEERQRGNFPDRFSGHQFPNYSSELNVNALLLGDSALYLCASRPGNSRHTIYFGEGSWLTVV.